In its sample, the clone carrying this TCR beta chain was seen a few times. What it recognizes is unknown. This entry comes from a study of pediatric ulcerative colitis. Germline loops: CDR1 SNHLY, CDR2 FYNNEI. CDR3 length: 14 amino acids. The ends were cut back, 7 bases at V and 0 bases at J, with 7 bases in the middle. Notes on the study in general: Substantially fewer templates came from a couple of patients' blood samples.

Blood was drawn at the time of colonoscopy. The assay was run at survey level. Clones were sequenced by immunoSEQ multiplex PCR, and TCRdb holds only the in-frame ones, with some missing. The table has roughly 30,000 clones, almost 85% seen once. The receptor was isolated from a boy between 10 and 17 years old with severe ulcerative colitis. The sequenced material came from blood. The chain is built from TRBV2 and TRBJ1-6; D is unclear. CDR3 region: CASKEGSYNSPLHF. DNA for the CDR3: TGTGCCAGCAAAGAGGGCTCCTATAATTCACCCCTCCACTTT.